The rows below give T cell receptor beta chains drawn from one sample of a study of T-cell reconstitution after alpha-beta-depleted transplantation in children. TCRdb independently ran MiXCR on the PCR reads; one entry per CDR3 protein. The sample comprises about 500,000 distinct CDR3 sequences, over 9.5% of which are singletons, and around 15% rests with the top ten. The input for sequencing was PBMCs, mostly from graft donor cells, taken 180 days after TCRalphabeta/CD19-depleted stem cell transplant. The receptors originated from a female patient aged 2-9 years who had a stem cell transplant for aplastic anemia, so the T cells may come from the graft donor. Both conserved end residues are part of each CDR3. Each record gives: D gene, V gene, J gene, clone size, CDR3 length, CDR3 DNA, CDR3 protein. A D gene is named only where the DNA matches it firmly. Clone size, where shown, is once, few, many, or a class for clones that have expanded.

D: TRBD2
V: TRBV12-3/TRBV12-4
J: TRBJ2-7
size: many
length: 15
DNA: TGTGCCACCAGTTTCGGGACTAGGAGCTCCTACGAGCAGTACTTC
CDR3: CATSFGTRSSYEQYF

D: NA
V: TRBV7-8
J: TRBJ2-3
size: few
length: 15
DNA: TGTGCCAGCAGCCCCCCCCGCTTCGACCCCGATACGCAGTATTTT
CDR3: CASSPPRFDPDTQYF

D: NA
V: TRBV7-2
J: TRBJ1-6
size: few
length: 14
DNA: TGTGCCAGCAGCTTAGCTCAGGGAAGTTCACCCCTCCACTTT
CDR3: CASSLAQGSSPLHF

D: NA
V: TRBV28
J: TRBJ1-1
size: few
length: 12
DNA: TGTGCCAGCCAGGGTATTGTAACTGAAGCTTTCTTT
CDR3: CASQGIVTEAFF

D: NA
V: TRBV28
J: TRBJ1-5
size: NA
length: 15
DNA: TGTGCCAGCAATTTGTGGGGGGCGCGGGAGCAGCCCCAGCATTTT
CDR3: CASNLWGAREQPQHF

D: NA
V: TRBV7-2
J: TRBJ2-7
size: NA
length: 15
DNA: TGTGCCAGCAGGTGGGGGGCAGGGGGTCCCTACGAGCAGTACTTC
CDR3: CASRWGAGGPYEQYF

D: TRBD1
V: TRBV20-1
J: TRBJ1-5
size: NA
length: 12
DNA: TGCAGTGCTAGAGATGGACAGGAGCCCCAGCATTTT
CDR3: CSARDGQEPQHF

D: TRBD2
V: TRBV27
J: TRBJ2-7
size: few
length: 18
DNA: TGTGCCAGCAGTTTTTCCTTAGCGACTAGCGGGATCTCCTACGAGCAGTACTTC
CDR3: CASSFSLATSGISYEQYF

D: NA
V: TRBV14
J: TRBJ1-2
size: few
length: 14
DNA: TGTGCCAGCAGCCAAGTTTCAGCCCCCTATGGCTACACCTTC
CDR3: CASSQVSAPYGYTF

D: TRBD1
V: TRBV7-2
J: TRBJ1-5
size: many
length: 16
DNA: TGTGCCAGCAGCTTAGTTGGGACAGGGTTCAATCAGCCCCAGCATTTT
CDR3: CASSLVGTGFNQPQHF

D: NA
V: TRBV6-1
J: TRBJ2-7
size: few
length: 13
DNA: TGTGCCAGCACGGCTAGCTTCTCCTACGAGCAGTACTTC
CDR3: CASTASFSYEQYF

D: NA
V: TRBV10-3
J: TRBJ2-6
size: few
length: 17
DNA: TGTGCCATCAGCTATATGAGGGCAGGGACTGGGGCCAACGTCCTGACTTTC
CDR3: CAISYMRAGTGANVLTF

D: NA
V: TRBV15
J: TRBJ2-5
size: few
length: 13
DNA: TGTGCCACCAGAGGGACCAGACAAGAGACCCAGTACTTC
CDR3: CATRGTRQETQYF

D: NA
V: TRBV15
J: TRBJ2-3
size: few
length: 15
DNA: TGTGCCACCAGCAGGTACCGACAGAGCCCAGATACGCAGTATTTT
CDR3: CATSRYRQSPDTQYF

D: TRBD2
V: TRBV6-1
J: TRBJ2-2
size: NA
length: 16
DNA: TGTGCCAGCAGCCCCCCAGCGGGAGCCCCTGGGGGGGAGCTGTTTTTT
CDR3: CASSPPAGAPGGELFF

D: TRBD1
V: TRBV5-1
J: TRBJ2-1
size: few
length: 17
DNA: TGCGCCAGCAGCTTGAGCCAGGGGGCTTTATCCTACAATGAGCAGTTCTTC
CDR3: CASSLSQGALSYNEQFF

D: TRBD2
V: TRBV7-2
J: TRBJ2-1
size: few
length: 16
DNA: TGTGCCAGCAGCGACCTGGGCGGGAGGACCTACAATGAGCAGTTCTTC
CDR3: CASSDLGGRTYNEQFF

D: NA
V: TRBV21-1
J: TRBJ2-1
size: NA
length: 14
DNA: TGTGCCAGCAGGACTAGCGGGGGGATAGATGAGCAGTTCTTC
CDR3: CASRTSGGIDEQFF

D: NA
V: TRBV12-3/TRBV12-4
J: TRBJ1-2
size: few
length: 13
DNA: TGTGCCAGCAGCCGAGGGGGGTACTATGGCTACACCTTC
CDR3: CASSRGGYYGYTF

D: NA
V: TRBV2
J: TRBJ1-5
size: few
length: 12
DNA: TGTGCCAGCAGTGAGAGATGGAGGCCCCAGCATTTT
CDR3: CASSERWRPQHF

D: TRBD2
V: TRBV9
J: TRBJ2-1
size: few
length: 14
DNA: TGTGCCAGCAGCGTAGCGGGGGGGATAGGGGAGCAGTTCTTC
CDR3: CASSVAGGIGEQFF

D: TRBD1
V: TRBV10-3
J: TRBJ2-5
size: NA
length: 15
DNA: TGTGCCATCAGTGAACCGACAGGGGGCTCCAAGACCCAGTACTTC
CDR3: CAISEPTGGSKTQYF

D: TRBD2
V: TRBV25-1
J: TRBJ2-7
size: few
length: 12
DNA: TGTGCCAGCAGAGCGGGGTCCTACGAGCAGTACTTC
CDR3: CASRAGSYEQYF

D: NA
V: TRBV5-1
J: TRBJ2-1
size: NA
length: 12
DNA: TGCGCCAGCAGCTTGGGGATGGGTGAGCAGTTCTTC
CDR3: CASSLGMGEQFF

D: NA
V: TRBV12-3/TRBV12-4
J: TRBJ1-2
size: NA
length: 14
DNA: TGTGCCAGCAGTTTTGTCTCGTACAGGGATGGCTACACCTTC
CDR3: CASSFVSYRDGYTF

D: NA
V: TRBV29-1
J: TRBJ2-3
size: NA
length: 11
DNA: TGCAGCGTTGAGTGGGGTAATACGCATTATTTT
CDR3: CSVEWGNTHYF

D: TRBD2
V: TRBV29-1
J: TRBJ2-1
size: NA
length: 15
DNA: TGCAGCGTCAACATAGCGGGGAGCTCCTACAATGAGCAGTTCTTC
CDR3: CSVNIAGSSYNEQFF

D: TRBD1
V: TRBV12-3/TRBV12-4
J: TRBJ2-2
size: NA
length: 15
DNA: TGTGCCAGCAGCCCGACAGGGGGCGAGACCGGGGAGCTGTTTTTT
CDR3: CASSPTGGETGELFF

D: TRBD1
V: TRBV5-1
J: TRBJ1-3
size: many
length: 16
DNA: TGCGCCAGCAGCTTGAGCGGACAGGGGAGCGGAAACACCATATATTTT
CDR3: CASSLSGQGSGNTIYF

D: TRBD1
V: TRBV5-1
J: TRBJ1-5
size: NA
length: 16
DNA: TGCGCCAGCAGCTTGGGCCAGGGGACAGGCAACGCGCCCCAGCATTTT
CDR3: CASSLGQGTGNAPQHF

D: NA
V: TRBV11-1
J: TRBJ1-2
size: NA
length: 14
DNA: TGTGCCAGCAGCTTACAGGGAACCTACTATGGCTACATCTTC
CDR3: CASSLQGTYYGYIF

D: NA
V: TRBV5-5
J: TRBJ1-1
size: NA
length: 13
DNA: TGTGCCAGCAGCTTGGCAGGGAACGCTGAAGCTTTCTTT
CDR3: CASSLAGNAEAFF

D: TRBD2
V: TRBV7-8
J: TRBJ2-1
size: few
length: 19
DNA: TGTGCCAGCAGCCCCGGACTAGCGGAGCCGGGGGGGCTCTACAATGAGCAGTTCTTC
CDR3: CASSPGLAEPGGLYNEQFF

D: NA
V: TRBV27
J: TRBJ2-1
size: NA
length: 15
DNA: TGTGCCAGCAGTGCCCACAGGGTTCAGAGCAATGAGCAGTTCTTC
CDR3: CASSAHRVQSNEQFF

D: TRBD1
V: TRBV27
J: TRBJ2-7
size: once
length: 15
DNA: TGTGCCAGCAGTTTAGACGCCGGGACAGCATACGAGCAGTACTTC
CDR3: CASSLDAGTAYEQYF

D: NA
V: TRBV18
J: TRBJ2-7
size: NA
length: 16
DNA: TGTACCAGCTCACCACCAGGCAGGGGGGAAGCCTACGAGCAGTACTTC
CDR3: CTSSPPGRGEAYEQYF

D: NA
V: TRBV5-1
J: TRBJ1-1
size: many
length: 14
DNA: TGCGCCAGCAGCTTGGGACCCGGGAGGACTGAAGCTTTCTTT
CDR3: CASSLGPGRTEAFF

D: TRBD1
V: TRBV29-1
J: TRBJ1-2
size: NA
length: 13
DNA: TGCAGCGTTGAGGACAGGGGATACTATGGCTACACCTTC
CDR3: CSVEDRGYYGYTF

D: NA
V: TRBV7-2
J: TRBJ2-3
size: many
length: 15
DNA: TGTGCCAGCAGCTTAGCGTTAATCGAGGGAGATACGCAGTATTTT
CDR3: CASSLALIEGDTQYF

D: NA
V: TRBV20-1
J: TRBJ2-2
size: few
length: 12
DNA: TGCAGCTCTTCAGCGAACACCGGGGAGCTGTTTTTT
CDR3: CSSSANTGELFF

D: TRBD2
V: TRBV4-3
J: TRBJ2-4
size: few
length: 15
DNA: TGCGCCAGCAGCCAAGATTTCGGACTAGCGGGAGGGTATTACTTC
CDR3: CASSQDFGLAGGYYF

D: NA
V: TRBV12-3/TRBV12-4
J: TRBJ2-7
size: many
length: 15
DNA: TGTGCCAGCAGTTTGTATCTTCCAGGGCGGCGGGAGCAGTACTTC
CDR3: CASSLYLPGRREQYF

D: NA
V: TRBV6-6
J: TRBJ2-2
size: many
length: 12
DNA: TGTGCCAGCAGTTCGACAGGCGGGGAGCTGTTTTTT
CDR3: CASSSTGGELFF

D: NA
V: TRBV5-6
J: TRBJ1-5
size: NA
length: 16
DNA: TGTGCCAGCAGCTTGAGAGGGGGGGCCCACAATCAGCCCCAGCATTTT
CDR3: CASSLRGGAHNQPQHF

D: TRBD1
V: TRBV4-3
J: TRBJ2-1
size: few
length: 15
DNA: TGCGCCAGCAGCCAAGTTGGGACAGGCTACAATGAGCAGTTCTTC
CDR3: CASSQVGTGYNEQFF